One sample yielded the 16 T cell receptor beta chains listed below, sequenced in a study of control samples from healthy donors and cancer patients. Here immunoSEQ multiplex PCR was the method, and the copy in TCRdb shows in-frame clones only, minus some. The data show about 20,000 clones, about 88% seen once. The sequenced sample consisted of PBMCs. The receptors shown here come from a woman between 55 and 75 years old with head and neck cancer.

CDR3 in DNA: TGCAGTGCTAGTGGACAGGGAAAAGCTTTCTTT. This encodes CSASGQGKAFF. The chain combines TRBV20-1 with TRBJ1-1; 8 positions agree with TRBD1. The CDR3 has 11 amino acids. With 3 bases clipped from V and 9 bases from J, the junction kept 3 bases outside the gene matches. Per the germline V gene, CDR1 is DFQATT and CDR2 is SNEGSKA (reference sequence).

The J gene is TRBJ2-7, the V gene TRBV5-6; 11 nucleotides match TRBD2. Trimming took 2 bases from V and 6 from J; bases not matched to a gene: 4. Germline V gene sequence: CDR1 SGHDT, CDR2 YYEEEE. This CDR3 region has 14 residues. This chain's CDR3 is CASSFFGLAGEQYF. The CDR3 nucleotides are TGTGCCAGCAGCTTTTTCGGACTAGCGGGCGAGCAGTACTTC.

V gene TRBV19 combines with J gene TRBJ2-6; D ambiguous. The CDR3 runs 13 residues. From germline, CDR1 is LNHDA and CDR2 SQIVND (reference sequence). Deletions cut 6 bases from V and 0 bases from J, with 3 bases between. CDR3 protein: CASRFSGANVLTF. For the CDR3, the DNA is TGTGCCAGTAGATTCTCTGGGGCCAACGTCCTGACTTTC.

The chain employs TRBV2 and TRBJ1-5, with TRBD1 as a possible D gene (6 bases). The CDR3 runs 15 residues. CDR1 is SNHLY and CDR2 is FYNNEI in the germline V gene. V lost 4 bases and J 3 bases, leaving 13 bases between the germline ends. CDR3 bases: TGTGCCAGCAGTGTTCGGGGGGCTTACAATCAGCCCCAGCATTTT. Translation: CASSVRGAYNQPQHF. Drawing the rest from reference TRBV2 and TRBJ1-5, the complete variable domain is EPEVTQTPSHQVTQMGQEVILRCVPISNHLYFYWYRQILGQKVEFLVSFYNNEISEKSEIFDDQFSVERPDGSNFTLKIRSTKLEDSAMYFCASSVRGAYNQPQHFGDGTRLSIL.

This chain links TRBV18 with TRBJ1-1; D remains ambiguous. There are 15 residues in the CDR3. Trimming removed 1 base at V and 8 bases at J, with 17 bases between. Germline-derived CDR1 and CDR2 are KGHSH and LQKENI. CDR3 amino acids: CASSPQNPMGNEAFF. The CDR3 region has the DNA TGTGCCAGCTCACCACAAAACCCTATGGGAAACGAAGCTTTCTTT.

This clone was seen a few times. The V call is TRBV30, the J call TRBJ2-1, with 9 bases aligning to TRBD2. The CDR3 spans 14 residues. The trim removed 4 bases at V and 8 bases at J, leaving 9 bases unmatched. Germline loops: CDR1 GTSNPN, CDR2 SVGIG (reference sequence). In DNA form, the CDR3 reads TGTGCCTGGACCCCGGGACTAGCTGAGTATGAGCAGTTCTTC. Amino acid sequence: CAWTPGLAEYEQFF. The variable domain in full, completed from reference TRBV30 and TRBJ2-1, reads SQTIHQWPATLVQPVGSPLSLECTVEGTSNPNLYWYRQAAGRGLQLLFYSVGIGQISSEVPQNLSASRPQDRQFILSSKKLLLSDSGFYLCAWTPGLAEYEQFFGPGTRLTVL.

The chain is built from TRBV7-8 and TRBJ2-1, with TRBD2 matching over 8 bases. This CDR3 has 13 amino acids. The germline gives CDR1 SGHVS, CDR2 FQNEAQ. V lost 6 bases to trimming and J lost 8 bases; unmatched junction nucleotides: 6. The CDR3 nucleotides are TGTGCCAGCAGGGGACTAGACGGAGATGAGCAGTTCTTC. It codes for CASRGLDGDEQFF.

This clone was seen only once. This sequence joins TRBV18 and TRBJ2-7, with 8 bases aligning to TRBD1. Per germline, CDR1 KGHSH and CDR2 LQKENI. This CDR3 is built from 14 residues. V lost 6 bases, J lost 1 base, and 5 bases stayed unmatched. The CDR3 spells CASSKQGASYEQYF. CDR3 in DNA: TGTGCCAGCTCGAAGCAGGGGGCATCCTACGAGCAGTACTTC.

The chain joins TRBV5-5 to TRBJ2-1, with D perhaps TRBD2 (5 bases). This CDR3 spans 14 amino acids. Trimming took 4 bases from V and 6 from J, leaving 14 bases between them. Germline CDR1 SGHKS, CDR2 YYEKEE (reference sequence). CDR3 DNA sequence: TGTGCCAGCAGCCTAGGCCCAGCGGCCAATGAGCAGTTCTTC. It translates to CASSLGPAANEQFF.

V and J are TRBV18 and TRBJ1-2, with 9 bases aligning to TRBD1. The V segment lost 5 bases and the J segment 8 bases; nucleotides outside the gene matches: 9. Germline assignment: CDR1 KGHSH and CDR2 LQKENI. This CDR3 has 14 amino acids. In nucleotides, the CDR3 is TGTGCCAGCTCAAGTAAACAGGGGGCTTACGGCTACACCTTC. It codes for CASSSKQGAYGYTF.

This sequence joins TRBV15 and TRBJ1-4; D is possibly TRBD1 (5 bases). Trimming stripped 3 bases from V and 5 bases from J, with 13 bases between. The CDR3 covers 15 residues. Germline CDR1 and CDR2: LNHNV and YYDKDF (reference sequence). CDR3 coding DNA: TGTGCCACCAGCAGGATTGGGACTGGCAATGAAAAACTGTTTTTT. It specifies CATSRIGTGNEKLFF.

A few counts support this clone. This sequence joins TRBV29-1 and TRBJ1-1, with D possibly being TRBD1 (5 bases). Trimming pared 7 bases from V and 1 base from J, leaving 10 bases between. The CDR3 runs to 12 residues. Germline CDR1 is SQVTM and CDR2 is ANQGSEA. Written as DNA, the CDR3 is TGCAGCGCCCATCAGGGGAACACTGAAGCTTTCTTT. It codes for CSAHQGNTEAFF.

Here the CDR3 reads CASSPLRDRDTEAFF. CDR3 DNA: TGTGCCAGCAGCCCTCTCCGGGACAGAGACACTGAAGCTTTCTTT. The V gene is TRBV7-9, the J gene TRBJ1-1, with TRBD1 matching over 7 bases. Germline V CDR1 and CDR2: SEHNR, FQNEAQ (reference sequence). CDR3 size: 15 residues. V gave up 5 bases and J gave up 3 bases; unmatched junction bases: 9.

V gene TRBV19 combines with J gene TRBJ1-1, with TRBD1 as a possible D gene (5 bases). Germline lookup yields CDR1 LNHDA and CDR2 SQIVND (reference sequence). The CDR3 extends over 18 amino acids. The V end lost 3 bases, the J end lost 2 bases, and 22 bases lay between the germline ends. The CDR3 is CASSIPPGHGRPNTEAFF. CDR3 nucleotides: TGTGCCAGTAGTATTCCCCCCGGACACGGGCGGCCTAACACTGAAGCTTTCTTT. The whole variable domain, remainder taken from reference TRBV19 and TRBJ1-1, is DGGITQSPKYLFRKEGQNVTLSCEQNLNHDAMYWYRQDPGQGLRLIYYSQIVNDFQKGDIAEGYSVSREKKESFPLTVTSAQKNPTAFYLCASSIPPGHGRPNTEAFFGQGTRLTVV.

V gene TRBV5-1 combines with J gene TRBJ1-4; unclear D gene. From germline, CDR1 is SGHRS and CDR2 YFSETQ. V was trimmed by 0 bases and J by 3 bases, leaving 9 bases between them. The CDR3 extends over 15 amino acids. The CDR3 nucleotides are TGCGCCAGCAGCTTGGCCGGGAGCTCTAATGAAAAACTGTTTTTT. As protein: CASSLAGSSNEKLFF.

This clone has only one observation. The V call is TRBV27, the J call TRBJ2-7; D remains unclear. The CDR3 consists of 14 residues. Germline V gene data show CDR1 as MNHEY and CDR2 as SMNVEV (reference sequence). V lost 6 bases, J lost 2 bases, and 14 bases lay in between. Written as DNA, the CDR3 is TGTGCCAGCAGACAGATTTCAGCTCCCTACGAGCAGTACTTC. It is translated as CASRQISAPYEQYF.